The 22 T cell receptor beta chains listed next were all sequenced from one sample in a study of cytomegalovirus exposure and HLA in healthy donors. Primers for the PCR totalled 60 Vbeta and 13 Jbeta. Data came from immunoSEQ multiplex PCR; TCRdb stores just in-frame clones and leaves some out. The sample consists of approximately 140,000 clones, about 76% of them appearing once. The sequenced sample consisted of PBMCs. Source of these receptors: a human donor in good health.

The rearrangement uses TRBV28 and TRBJ1-1; 7 bases are a match to TRBD1. The ends lost 5 bases at V and 1 base at J; junction bases unmatched: 4. CDR1 is MDHEN, CDR2 SYDVKM, per germline. The CDR3 has 14 residues. As DNA, the CDR3 is TGTGCCAGCAGTCCCGGACAGGCGAACACTGAAGCTTTCTTT. Amino acid sequence: CASSPGQANTEAFF.

The genes are TRBV5-4 and TRBJ2-5, with D perhaps TRBD2 (7 bases). The V end was cut by 4 bases, the J end by 5 bases, with 21 bases between. Germline loops: CDR1 SGHNT, CDR2 YYREEE (reference sequence). The CDR3 consists of 16 residues. The CDR3 DNA sequence: TGTGCCAGCAGCATTGGGGGGGGCCTGAGCTCGGAGACCCAGTACTTC. Amino acids: CASSIGGGLSSETQYF.

The genes are TRBV6-1 and TRBJ2-2; 7 positions match TRBD1. V lost 11 bases and J lost 4; bases outside the gene matches: 10. This CDR3 is 14 amino acids long. Germline CDR1 reads MNHNS; CDR2 reads SASEGT. The CDR3 nucleotides read TGTGCCTCTCGTCCGGGACAGAGCACCGGGGAGCTGTTTTTT. This encodes CASRPGQSTGELFF.

The chain employs TRBV19 and TRBJ1-3, with 8 bases fitting TRBD1. After removal of 6 bases from V and 7 bases from J, the junction contained 11 bases not matched to a gene. This CDR3 is 15 amino acids long. CDR1 is LNHDA and CDR2 is SQIVND in the germline V gene (reference sequence). The CDR3 nucleotides read TGTGCCAGTAGCGAGGGGACAGGTTACGGGAACACCATATATTTT. This translates into CASSEGTGYGNTIYF. The full variable domain, in which reference TRBV19 and TRBJ1-3 provide the parts outside the CDR3, is DGGITQSPKYLFRKEGQNVTLSCEQNLNHDAMYWYRQDPGQGLRLIYYSQIVNDFQKGDIAEGYSVSREKKESFPLTVTSAQKNPTAFYLCASSEGTGYGNTIYFGEGSWLTVV.

This clone appeared once. This chain links TRBV5-6 with TRBJ2-1; a possible D gene is TRBD1 (5 bases). Trimming removed 0 bases at V and 15 bases at J, with 19 bases between. This CDR3 region has 14 residues. Germline values: CDR1 SGHDT, CDR2 YYEEEE. The CDR3: CASSLVQGFISWFF. In nucleotides, the CDR3 is TGTGCCAGCAGCTTGGTTCAGGGCTTTATCAGTTGGTTCTTC.

The genes are TRBV27 and TRBJ2-1; weak D call: TRBD2 (6 bases). The germline V gene has CDR1 MNHEY and CDR2 SMNVEV (reference sequence). This CDR3 is 16 amino acids long. The V end lost 2 bases, the J end lost 9 bases, and 20 bases lay between the germline ends. For the CDR3, the DNA is TGTGCCAGCAGTTTAGTACCTGAGAGACTAGGAGGTGAGCAGTTCTTC. Protein sequence: CASSLVPERLGGEQFF.

The chain has TRBV10-1 and TRBJ1-1; D remains unclear. Deletions cut 5 bases from V and 2 bases from J, with 12 bases between. Per germline, CDR1 WNHNN and CDR2 SYGVQD (reference sequence). The CDR3 has 14 residues. The CDR3 loop reads CASSSPGPNTEAFF. In nucleotides, the CDR3 is TGCGCCAGCAGTTCTCCAGGTCCCAACACTGAAGCTTTCTTT.

Remarks on this clone: The junction departs from the called germline gene at one end, perhaps through a read error. The chain carries TRBV7-9 and TRBJ1-1; D is undetermined. Germline V CDR1 and CDR2: SEHNR, FQNEAQ (reference sequence). This CDR3 contains 13 residues. The CDR3 is CSSVSGMGTEAFF. The CDR3 DNA follows: TGTTCCAGCGTCTCCGGGATGGGAACTGAAGCTTTCTTT.

The V call is TRBV12-1, the J call TRBJ1-2. TRBV12-1 is flagged as a pseudogene. The CDR3 has 16 amino acids. CDR3 sequence (DNA): TGTGCCAGCAGGCCCCCACGACGGAGCCGCGAAGGTGGCTACACCTTC. This codes for CASRPPRRSREGGYTF.

The J gene is TRBJ1-5, the V gene TRBV6-5; 10 nucleotides line up with TRBD1. CDR1 is MNHEY and CDR2 is SVGAGI in the germline V gene. The CDR3 is 16 residues long. Trimming cost V 4 bases and J 3 bases; bases outside gene matches: 6. This chain's CDR3 is CASSSGTGVTNQPQHF. The CDR3 nucleotides are TGTGCCAGCAGTTCCGGGACAGGGGTAACCAATCAGCCCCAGCATTTT.

The V gene is TRBV6-4, the J gene TRBJ2-2; D call uncertain. Germline V lookup: CDR1 MRHNA, CDR2 SNTAGT. The germline V and J ends were trimmed by 4 bases and 0 bases, with 12 bases remaining between them. This CDR3 contains 16 residues. CDR3 protein: CASSVHGYANTGELFF. CDR3 DNA sequence: TGTGCCAGCAGTGTTCACGGGTACGCGAACACCGGGGAGCTGTTTTTT.

The chain uses TRBV7-2 and TRBJ2-5, with 14 bases that match TRBD2. V lost 5 bases, J lost 5 bases, and 7 bases stayed unmatched. CDR1 SGHTA and CDR2 FQGNSA come from the germline V gene. The CDR3 spans 16 residues. Here the CDR3 reads CASSPRLAGGYETQYF. In DNA, the CDR3 is TGTGCCAGCAGCCCCCGACTAGCGGGAGGGTATGAGACCCAGTACTTC.

The sample holds one count of this clone. The chain employs TRBV28 and TRBJ2-1; 11 bases agree with TRBD2. Trimming cost V 8 bases and J 0 bases; bases outside gene matches: 9. This CDR3 has 17 residues. CDR1 and CDR2 from the germline V gene are MDHEN and SYDVKM. CDR3 in amino acids: CASLGTSGWSSYNEQFF. CDR3 in DNA: TGTGCCAGCCTAGGGACTAGCGGTTGGAGCTCCTACAATGAGCAGTTCTTC.

The rearrangement joins TRBV7-9 to TRBJ2-1, with D possibly being TRBD2 (6 bases). The germline V gene has CDR1 SEHNR and CDR2 FQNEAQ (reference sequence). CDR3 length: 15 amino acids. V lost 5 bases to trimming and J lost 4 bases, with 15 bases between them. The CDR3 nucleotides are TGTGCCAGCAGCATCGGGAGTTCACCGTACAATGAGCAGTTCTTC. Translated: CASSIGSSPYNEQFF.

The chain couples TRBV19 to TRBJ2-7; D is uncertain. This CDR3 region has 15 residues. Trimming left V 4 bases short and J 4 bases short, with 17 bases between. Per germline, CDR1 LNHDA and CDR2 SQIVND (reference sequence). The CDR3 here is CASSTTISKNYEQYF. In DNA, the CDR3 is TGTGCCAGTAGTACCACTATATCTAAGAATTACGAGCAGTACTTC.

The chain combines TRBV5-4 with TRBJ2-3; TRBD1 matches 10 bases. Germline V gives CDR1 SGHNT, CDR2 YYREEE (reference sequence). V lost 5 bases and J lost 3; bases outside the gene matches: 3. CDR3 length equals 14 residues. CDR3 sequence reads: CASSRDRGTDTQYF. The CDR3 DNA reads as TGTGCCAGCAGTCGGGACAGGGGTACAGATACGCAGTATTTT.

V is TRBV6-4 and J is TRBJ2-1, with 10 bases fitting TRBD2. Germline CDR1 reads MRHNA; CDR2 reads SNTAGT. V gave up 3 bases and J gave up 6 bases; unmatched junction bases: 5. This CDR3 has 15 amino acids. In DNA, the CDR3 is TGTGCCAGCAGTGAATACAGCGGGGGGGCCAATGAGCAGTTCTTC. It translates to CASSEYSGGANEQFF.

V and J are TRBV10-2 and TRBJ2-2, with a tentative D call TRBD2 (5 bases). Trimming cost V 6 bases and J 5 bases, with 10 bases left between them. The CDR3 extends over 13 amino acids. Germline V gene sequence: CDR1 WSHSY, CDR2 SAAADI. The DNA of the CDR3 is TGCGCCAGCAGCCCGAGGGAAACCGGGGAGCTGTTTTTT. Protein: CASSPRETGELFF.

J is TRBJ1-5 and V is TRBV19, with TRBD1 identical over 7 bases. Per germline, CDR1 LNHDA and CDR2 SQIVND (reference sequence). With V trimmed by 7 bases and J by 7 bases, 7 bases remained unmatched. The CDR3 sequence is 13 residues long. CDR3 DNA sequence: TGTGCCAGTAAGGGCAGGGGGGAACAGCCCCAGCATTTT. Encoded protein: CASKGRGEQPQHF.

This chain's CDR3 is CASSVAGSGEQYF. The CDR3 bases are TGTGCCAGCAGCGTAGCGGGATCAGGCGAGCAGTACTTC. This chain connects TRBV9 to TRBJ2-7, with D possibly TRBD2 on 5 matching bases. The CDR3 runs 13 residues. V lost 0 bases, J lost 6 bases, and 10 bases lay in between. Germline CDR1 SGDLS, CDR2 YYNGEE. The full variable domain, rest sourced from reference TRBV9 and TRBJ2-7, is DSGVTQTPKHLITATGQRVTLRCSPRSGDLSVYWYQQSLDQGLQFLIQYYNGEERAKGNILERFSAQQFPDLHSELNLSSLELGDSALYFCASSVAGSGEQYFGPGTRLTVT.

The rearrangement uses TRBV4-2 and TRBJ2-7; 9 bases agree with TRBD2. V lost 0 bases to trimming and J lost 0 bases; unmatched junction nucleotides: 0. The CDR3 has 15 residues. The germline V gene encodes CDR1 LGHNA and CDR2 YNFKEQ. The chain's CDR3 is CASSQDSGSSYEQYF. Written as DNA, the CDR3 is TGTGCCAGCAGCCAAGATAGCGGGAGCTCCTACGAGCAGTACTTC.

V and J are TRBV2 and TRBJ2-7; possible D gene TRBD2, 5 bases. The CDR3 has 15 amino acids. Trimming shortened V by 9 bases and J by 2 bases, and 20 bases separated the two germline ends. CDR1 is SNHLY, CDR2 FYNNEI, per germline. The CDR3 loop is CASSYRGIGPYEQYF. The CDR3 nucleotides are TGTGCCAGTTCGTATCGGGGAATAGGGCCCTACGAGCAGTACTTC.